The rows below give T cell receptor beta chains drawn from one sample of a study of CD8+ T cells in alopecia areata. Sequenced by immunoSEQ multiplex PCR; TCRdb stores in-frame clones only, minus some. The sample has approximately 110,000 clones, under 60% seen once; the top ten hold approximately 12%. The material was CD8+ T cells sorted from blood, obtained at week 24, from a patient treated with tofacitinib. The receptors were sampled from a human donor with alopecia areata. Both conserved end residues are part of each CDR3. A D gene is named only where the DNA matches it firmly. For some rows the clone size is stated as once, few or many, or as a class when expanded; others skip it.

v_call	d_call	j_call	clone_size	cdr3_aa	cdr3_nt
TRBV7-8	.	TRBJ2-5	.	CASSPGDNQETQYF	TGTGCCAGCAGCCCCGGGGACAACCAAGAGACCCAGTACTTC
TRBV2	.	TRBJ2-7	few	CASSDVRDGYEQYF	TGTGCCAGCAGTGATGTTCGAGATGGCTACGAGCAGTACTTC
TRBV6-5	.	TRBJ2-3	.	CASSYRSTDTQYF	TGTGCCAGCAGTTACCGGAGCACAGATACGCAGTATTTT
TRBV5-6	TRBD1	TRBJ2-7	.	CASSFIGQGIDEQYF	TGTGCCAGCAGCTTCATCGGACAGGGGATCGACGAGCAGTACTTC
TRBV30	.	TRBJ1-1	.	CALFRGGTEAFF	TGTGCCTTGTTCAGGGGCGGCACTGAAGCTTTCTTT
TRBV27	.	TRBJ1-1	.	CASSHTWKTEAFF	TGTGCCAGCAGCCACACCTGGAAAACTGAAGCTTTCTTT
TRBV29-1	.	TRBJ1-3	.	CSANGLGSSGNTIYF	TGCAGCGCCAACGGCTTGGGTAGCTCTGGAAACACCATATATTTT
TRBV7-9	.	TRBJ2-7	.	CASSYGASSEQYF	TGTGCCAGCAGCTATGGGGCCAGTAGCGAGCAGTACTTC
TRBV30	.	TRBJ2-7	.	CAWTMAAGDEQYF	TGTGCCTGGACTATGGCTGCAGGAGACGAGCAGTACTTC
TRBV7-9	.	TRBJ1-1	few	CASSLVLENTEAFF	TGTGCCAGCAGCTTAGTACTCGAAAACACTGAAGCTTTCTTT
TRBV19	.	TRBJ1-2	.	CASRQERGGYTF	TGTGCCAGTCGACAGGAGAGGGGAGGCTACACCTTC
TRBV9	TRBD2	TRBJ2-1	.	CASSVEWRGGSGNEQFF	TGTGCCAGCAGCGTAGAGTGGCGGGGGGGCTCTGGCAATGAGCAGTTCTTC
TRBV13	.	TRBJ2-7	.	CASSLGQTVYEQYF	TGTGCCAGCAGCTTAGGACAGACAGTCTACGAGCAGTACTTC
TRBV27	TRBD2	TRBJ2-3	.	CASNLVMTSSDTQYF	TGTGCCAGCAACCTAGTTATGACTAGCTCAGATACGCAGTATTTT
TRBV29-1	.	TRBJ2-2	few	CSVEHRDGELFF	TGCAGCGTTGAACATCGGGACGGGGAGCTGTTTTTT
TRBV6-6	.	TRBJ2-7	.	CASSYQVMDEQYF	TGTGCCAGCAGTTACCAGGTGATGGACGAGCAGTACTTC
TRBV9	.	TRBJ2-5	once	CASSVDREETQYF	TGTGCCAGCAGCGTGGACCGGGAAGAGACCCAGTACTTC
TRBV5-1	TRBD1	TRBJ1-1	.	CASSQGAKNTEAFF	TGCGCCAGCAGCCAGGGGGCTAAGAACACTGAAGCTTTCTTT
TRBV6-6	.	TRBJ1-5	.	CATRGGLDSNQPQHF	TGTGCCACCCGGGGGGGGCTGGATAGCAATCAGCCCCAGCATTTT